The rows below give T cell receptor beta chains drawn from one sample of a study of T cells after yellow fever vaccination. TCRdb called the 5' RACE reads again in MiXCR, with one record for every CDR3 protein. The data show hundreds of thousands of distinct CDR3 sequences, about 14% seen once. The sample here was PBMCs, taken on the day of the yellow fever booster vaccination. The receptors were gathered from a man aged 25 to 40 who received the YFV17D yellow fever vaccine. Each CDR3 is given with its conserved first and last residue. The order of the fields is clone size, V gene, J gene, CDR3 protein. Clone size, where shown, is once, few, many, or a class for clones that have expanded.

clone_size: -
v_call: TRBV12-3/TRBV12-4
j_call: TRBJ2-5
cdr3_aa: CASSKTQWDRGYF

clone_size: -
v_call: TRBV11-2
j_call: TRBJ2-5
cdr3_aa: CASSPGGSQLTQYF

clone_size: few
v_call: TRBV6-1
j_call: TRBJ2-3
cdr3_aa: CASSPGSPHTQYF

clone_size: few
v_call: TRBV25-1
j_call: TRBJ2-5
cdr3_aa: CASTRIAVQETQYF

clone_size: -
v_call: TRBV6-2/TRBV6-3
j_call: TRBJ1-1
cdr3_aa: CASSKGQTTEAFF

clone_size: few
v_call: TRBV20-1
j_call: TRBJ1-1
cdr3_aa: CSASNPGTADTEAFF

clone_size: -
v_call: TRBV27
j_call: TRBJ2-3
cdr3_aa: CATHGNGGLDTQYF

clone_size: few
v_call: TRBV12-3/TRBV12-4
j_call: TRBJ2-1
cdr3_aa: CASSIIAGAFHEQFF

clone_size: -
v_call: TRBV20-1
j_call: TRBJ2-2
cdr3_aa: CSARNRGGNTGELFF

clone_size: many
v_call: TRBV30
j_call: TRBJ2-1
cdr3_aa: CAWSVQRIPYNEQFF

clone_size: once
v_call: TRBV12-3/TRBV12-4
j_call: TRBJ2-1
cdr3_aa: CASSLGRDSGIEQFF

clone_size: -
v_call: TRBV11-2
j_call: TRBJ2-3
cdr3_aa: CASSFGVGDTQYF

clone_size: few
v_call: TRBV7-9
j_call: TRBJ2-1
cdr3_aa: CASSLKWEGSYNEQFF

clone_size: many
v_call: TRBV5-1
j_call: TRBJ1-1
cdr3_aa: CASKGTSRGEAFF

clone_size: -
v_call: TRBV20-1
j_call: TRBJ2-6
cdr3_aa: CSATGRIKSSGANVLTF

clone_size: few
v_call: TRBV5-1
j_call: TRBJ2-1
cdr3_aa: CASSLGGAHNEQFF

clone_size: few
v_call: TRBV7-2
j_call: TRBJ1-5
cdr3_aa: CASSLVGQGAVQPQHF

clone_size: -
v_call: TRBV28
j_call: TRBJ1-1
cdr3_aa: CASGDRAARKAFF

clone_size: -
v_call: TRBV18
j_call: TRBJ1-5
cdr3_aa: CASSPLTTGQPQHF

clone_size: -
v_call: TRBV5-1
j_call: TRBJ1-4
cdr3_aa: CASSATATNEKLFF

clone_size: -
v_call: TRBV5-1
j_call: TRBJ2-5
cdr3_aa: CASAPGQWKETQYF

clone_size: few
v_call: TRBV27
j_call: TRBJ2-7
cdr3_aa: CASSLTGSLGYEQYF

clone_size: -
v_call: TRBV4-2
j_call: TRBJ2-1
cdr3_aa: CASSQFLAGGQNEQFF

clone_size: -
v_call: TRBV30
j_call: TRBJ2-5
cdr3_aa: CAWVNREDWATQYF

clone_size: few
v_call: TRBV20-1
j_call: TRBJ2-5
cdr3_aa: CSARVDRSSETQYF

clone_size: many
v_call: TRBV20-1
j_call: TRBJ2-5
cdr3_aa: CSHKRTRETQYF

clone_size: few
v_call: TRBV20-1
j_call: TRBJ1-1
cdr3_aa: CSAQHEGGWEAFF

clone_size: few
v_call: TRBV12-3/TRBV12-4
j_call: TRBJ2-5
cdr3_aa: CASSNIGAQYF

clone_size: -
v_call: TRBV20-1
j_call: TRBJ2-5
cdr3_aa: CSARTSGKVETQYF

clone_size: -
v_call: TRBV18
j_call: TRBJ2-3
cdr3_aa: CASSPPGRQGTDTQYF

clone_size: few
v_call: TRBV12-3/TRBV12-4
j_call: TRBJ2-7
cdr3_aa: CASSPQTGAEQYF

clone_size: -
v_call: TRBV5-1
j_call: TRBJ2-1
cdr3_aa: CASSLEGARSVRNEQFF

clone_size: few
v_call: TRBV5-5
j_call: TRBJ2-7
cdr3_aa: CASSLTGRNYEQYF

clone_size: -
v_call: TRBV6-5
j_call: TRBJ2-7
cdr3_aa: CASSYKDSTYEQYF

clone_size: few
v_call: TRBV20-1
j_call: TRBJ2-7
cdr3_aa: CSGQGASSEQYF

clone_size: few
v_call: TRBV2
j_call: TRBJ2-7
cdr3_aa: CASRTGTYEQYF

clone_size: -
v_call: TRBV10-3
j_call: TRBJ1-5
cdr3_aa: CATRTDALSNQPQHF

clone_size: -
v_call: TRBV7-9
j_call: TRBJ2-1
cdr3_aa: CASSFFGRGGNEQFF

clone_size: few
v_call: TRBV27
j_call: TRBJ2-1
cdr3_aa: CASSVPSGGQFF

clone_size: -
v_call: TRBV27
j_call: TRBJ2-7
cdr3_aa: CASSSSGPHYEQYF

clone_size: -
v_call: TRBV5-5
j_call: TRBJ1-6
cdr3_aa: CASSAGQGGSPLHF

clone_size: many
v_call: TRBV7-2
j_call: TRBJ2-3
cdr3_aa: CASRGTSGRDTQYF